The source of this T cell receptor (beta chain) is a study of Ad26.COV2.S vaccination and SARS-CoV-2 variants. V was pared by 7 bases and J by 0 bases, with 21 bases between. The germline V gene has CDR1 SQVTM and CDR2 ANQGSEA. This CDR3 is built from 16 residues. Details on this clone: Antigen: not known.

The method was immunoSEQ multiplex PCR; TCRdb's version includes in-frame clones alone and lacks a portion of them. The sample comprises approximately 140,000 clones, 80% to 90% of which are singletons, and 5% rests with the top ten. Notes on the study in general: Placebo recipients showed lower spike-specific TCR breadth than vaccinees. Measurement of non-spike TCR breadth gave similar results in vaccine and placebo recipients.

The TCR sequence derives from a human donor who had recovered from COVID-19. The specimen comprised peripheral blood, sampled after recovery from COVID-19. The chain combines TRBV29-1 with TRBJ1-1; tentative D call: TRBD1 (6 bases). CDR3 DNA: TGCAGCGCCCGAGGACAGTCTGAGAGCATGAACACTGAAGCTTTCTTT. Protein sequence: CSARGQSESMNTEAFF.